The 8 T cell receptor beta chains presented below share a single source sample, sequenced in a study of blood T cell repertoires in COVID-19. TCRdb keeps only in-frame clones here, not all; method: immunoSEQ multiplex PCR. This sample has some 360,000 clones, with roughly 90% found just once. Sequencing was performed on PBMCs or T cells enriched from blood (not recorded which). These receptors were collected from a woman aged 25 to 39 who had been exposed to COVID-19.

This chain connects TRBV7-9 to TRBJ2-5; possibly TRBD2 for D (6 bases). This CDR3 is 15 amino acids long. Germline CDR1 is SEHNR and CDR2 is FQNEAQ (reference sequence). Trimming shortened V by 4 bases and J by 4 bases, and 16 bases separated the two germline ends. CDR3 sequence (DNA): TGTGCCAGCAGCTCCGGCCCGGGACTTGTAGAGACCCAGTACTTC. It encodes CASSSGPGLVETQYF.

The rearrangement uses TRBV28 and TRBJ2-5; 8 bases line up with TRBD2. This CDR3 has 15 residues. Trimming took 3 bases from V and 5 from J; bases not matched to a gene: 8. The germline gives CDR1 MDHEN, CDR2 SYDVKM. CDR3 sequence: CASSFTRSGGETQYF. CDR3 bases: TGTGCCAGCAGTTTTACGAGGTCGGGGGGGGAGACCCAGTACTTC.

The chain carries TRBV7-6 and TRBJ2-7; D perhaps matches TRBD2 (5 bases). V was shortened by 1 base and J by 5 bases, with 24 bases between the two germline ends. The CDR3 is made up of 18 amino acids. Germline CDR1 is SGHVS and CDR2 is FNYEAQ. Here the CDR3 DNA reads TGTGCCAGCAGCTTAGGGCCAGCGGTACCGGGCGAGCTCAACGAGCAGTACTTC. Translated, it gives CASSLGPAVPGELNEQYF.

The chain combines TRBV12-5 with TRBJ1-6; D is possibly TRBD1 (5 bases). This CDR3 has 14 residues. Trimming removed 0 bases from V and 7 bases from J, with 7 bases in between. Looked up from germline, CDR1 is LGHNT and CDR2 is FRNRAP. CDR3 coding DNA: TGTGCTAGTGGTTTGGTGGGGGGGAATTCACCCCTCCACTTT. Protein product: CASGLVGGNSPLHF.

The chain combines TRBV19 with TRBJ2-6; possibly TRBD1 for D (5 bases). The V end lost 4 bases, the J end lost 0 bases, and 10 bases lay between the germline ends. Germline CDR1 is LNHDA and CDR2 is SQIVND (reference sequence). The CDR3 length is 16 residues. CDR3 DNA sequence: TGTGCCAGTAGTAGAGGACAAGCCTCTGGGGCCAACGTCCTGACTTTC. It yields the protein CASSRGQASGANVLTF.

V usage is TRBV5-8 and J usage is TRBJ2-3, with TRBD2 matching over 11 bases. The CDR3 is 17 amino acids. V was pared by 4 bases and J by 2 bases, with 9 bases of the junction left unmatched. The germline V gene has CDR1 SGHTS and CDR2 YDEGEE. CDR3 sequence reads: CASSPGTSGEYTDTQYF. The CDR3 region has the DNA TGTGCCAGCAGCCCCGGGACTAGCGGAGAATACACAGATACGCAGTATTTT.

This chain uses TRBV3-1 (or the pseudogene TRBV3-2) with TRBJ2-1; TRBD1 is a possible D gene (5 bases). The germline V and J ends were trimmed by 6 bases and 3 bases, with 12 bases remaining between them. Germline loops: CDR1 LGHDT, CDR2 YNNKEL (reference sequence). CDR3 length equals 14 residues. CDR3 in amino acids: CASSPFDSYNEQFF. The CDR3 DNA reads as TGTGCCAGCAGTCCATTCGACAGCTACAATGAGCAGTTCTTC.

CDR3: CARGLPSYEQYF. The CDR3 region has the DNA TGTGCCAGAGGACTTCCATCCTACGAGCAGTACTTC. This chain joins TRBV6-5 and TRBJ2-7; D may be TRBD2 (5 bases). This CDR3 region has 12 residues. Trimming took 9 bases from V and 1 from J, leaving 10 bases between them. Per germline, CDR1 MNHEY and CDR2 SVGAGI.